This TCR beta chain was captured by sequencing in a study of PD-1 blockade in classical Hodgkin lymphoma. Trimming took 6 bases from V and 0 from J, leaving 5 bases between them. CDR3 length: 11 residues. Germline CDR1 is DFQATT and CDR2 is SNEGSKA (reference sequence). As to time point: cycle 4 day 1 (C4D1), after less than 7 weeks of nivolumab. There was relapse after autologous stem cell transplantation in every patient, and there was variation in brentuximab vedotin exposure. Magnetic negative selection was used to purify CD4+ T cells from thawed PBMCs. Clones were sequenced by immunoSEQ multiplex PCR, and TCRdb holds only the in-frame ones, with some missing. The repertoire includes 30,000 to 40,000 clones, approximately 90% of them detected once, and 0.25% to 0.35% sits in the top ten.

This clonotype was sampled from a human donor with classical Hodgkin lymphoma. The chain employs TRBV20-1 and TRBJ1-1, with D uncertain. Sequenced here: CD4+ T cells from blood, sampled before the fourth cycle of nivolumab. This chain's CDR3 is CSARMNTEAFF. In DNA form, the CDR3 reads TGCAGTGCCCGTATGAACACTGAAGCTTTCTTT.